The text below deals with one T cell receptor (beta chain). The record originates from a study of CD8+ T cells in alopecia areata. The ends were cut back, 6 bases at V and 2 bases at J, with 12 bases in the middle. The length of the CDR3 is 14 residues. CDR1 and CDR2 from the germline V gene are SGHDT and YYEEEE. Sequencing relied on a cDNA template that was reverse transcribed from extracted RNA. Produced via immunoSEQ multiplex PCR; TCRdb's table is partial and in-frame only. Found here are roughly 250,000 clones, less than 80% of them singletons; the top ten hold around 1.2%. The source of this sequence is a human donor with alopecia areata. The specimen comprised CD4+ T cells sorted from blood, sampled at week 0. The chain recombines TRBV5-6 with TRBJ1-5; D uncertain. The CDR3 DNA is TGTGCCAGCACCCTACTTGAGGGCAATCAGCCCCAGCATTTT. The encoded protein is CASTLLEGNQPQHF.